This is a list of T cell receptor beta chains from one sample in a study of Graves' ophthalmopathy and Graves' hyperthyroidism. TCRdb ran MiXCR on the multiplex PCR reads and lists one entry per CDR3 protein. Of about 180,000 distinct CDR3 sequences listed, around two fifths are singletons. Specimen: peripheral blood. These receptors were obtained from a woman in her thirties or forties with Graves' ophthalmopathy. The CDR3 runs from the conserved cysteine through the conserved F or W. D genes are given only for firm matches. The size entry is marked missing in some rows and otherwise reads once, few, many or a size class.

D,V,size,J,CDR3,DNA
.,TRBV28,.,TRBJ2-7,CATDGSSYEQYF,TGTGCCACGGACGGCAGCTCCTACGAGCAGTACTTC
.,TRBV6-2/TRBV6-3,.,TRBJ2-7,CASSYPSGGPEQYF,TGTGCCAGCAGTTACCCCAGCGGTGGGCCCGAGCAGTACTTC
.,TRBV6-1,.,TRBJ1-2,CASSEQVTVYGYTF,TGTGCCAGCAGTGAACAGGTGACAGTCTATGGCTACACCTTC
.,TRBV12-3/TRBV12-4,.,TRBJ2-7,CASTLSTGVSEQYF,TGTGCCAGCACTCTCTCCACAGGTGTCAGCGAGCAGTACTTC
.,TRBV6-1,.,TRBJ1-6,CASTLSIGGKDSPLHF,TGTGCCAGCACCCTCTCAATTGGAGGGAAGGATTCACCCCTCCACTTT
TRBD1,TRBV7-2,many,TRBJ1-2,CASSLAGQMAVF,TGTGCCAGCAGCTTAGCGGGACAGATGGCCGTCTTC
.,TRBV12-3/TRBV12-4,.,TRBJ2-6,CASSLNGGANVLTF,TGTGCCAGCAGTTTAAACGGAGGGGCCAACGTCCTGACTTTC
.,TRBV12-3/TRBV12-4,many,TRBJ1-2,CASSWRRGNYGYTF,TGTGCCAGCAGTTGGCGGAGGGGAAACTATGGCTACACCTTC
.,TRBV16,.,TRBJ1-2,CASSQFKGNGYTF,TGTGCCAGCAGCCAGTTTAAAGGGAATGGCTACACCTTC
TRBD1,TRBV12-3/TRBV12-4,few,TRBJ1-6,CASSSRQGGSPLHF,TGTGCCAGCAGCAGTCGACAGGGAGGTTCACCCCTCCACTTT
TRBD2,TRBV27,many,TRBJ2-7,CASSLSPSGLAGGRWQQYF,TGTGCCAGCAGTTTATCCCCTTCAGGACTAGCGGGGGGAAGGTGGCAGCAGTACTTC
.,TRBV6-5,many,TRBJ1-2,CASSSGTGTNYGYTF,TGTGCCAGCAGTTCTGGGACGGGAACTAACTATGGCTACACCTTC
TRBD1,TRBV28,.,TRBJ1-5,CASALRGGGLGNQPQHF,TGTGCCAGCGCTTTACGGGGAGGGGGCCTCGGCAATCAGCCCCAGCATTTT
TRBD2,TRBV6-2/TRBV6-3,.,TRBJ2-5,CASSYTLTSGKETQYF,TGTGCCAGCAGTTACACACTGACTAGCGGTAAAGAGACCCAGTACTTC
.,TRBV7-9,.,TRBJ2-7,CASSLGFGEGYEQYF,TGTGCCAGCAGCCTGGGCTTCGGAGAAGGCTACGAGCAGTACTTC
TRBD1,TRBV12-3/TRBV12-4,.,TRBJ2-2,CASRFFGTGGSGELFF,TGTGCCAGCAGATTTTTTGGGACAGGGGGCTCCGGGGAGCTGTTTTTT
TRBD1,TRBV19,many,TRBJ1-5,CASSIGGQGFGNQPQHF,TGTGCCAGTAGTATCGGCGGACAGGGCTTTGGCAATCAGCCCCAGCATTTT
TRBD2,TRBV2,many,TRBJ2-7,CASSVAGAAYEQYF,TGTGCCAGCAGCGTAGCGGGGGCCGCCTACGAGCAGTACTTC
TRBD1,TRBV28,.,TRBJ2-7,CASTNNRGADEQYF,TGTGCCAGCACCAACAACAGGGGGGCAGACGAGCAGTACTTC
.,TRBV7-8,.,TRBJ2-5,CASSLDKETQYF,TGTGCCAGCAGCTTAGATAAAGAGACCCAGTACTTC
TRBD1,TRBV20-1,once,TRBJ1-1,CSAEDEGADTEAFF,TGCAGTGCCGAAGATGAGGGGGCGGACACTGAAGCTTTCTTT
.,TRBV18,.,TRBJ2-7,CASSPIGTNEQYF,TGTGCCAGCTCACCAATAGGGACAAACGAGCAGTACTTC
TRBD1,TRBV20-1,many,TRBJ1-2,CSTPPRTGGGNYGYTF,TGCAGTACTCCGCCTCGGACAGGGGGCGGGAACTATGGCTACACCTTC
.,TRBV12-3/TRBV12-4,.,TRBJ2-2,CASSSTPGSTGELFF,TGTGCCAGCAGTTCCACGCCGGGGAGCACCGGGGAGCTGTTTTTT
.,TRBV12-3/TRBV12-4,.,TRBJ2-5,CASMVQETQYF,TGTGCCAGCATGGTCCAAGAGACCCAGTACTTC
.,TRBV6-5,.,TRBJ1-1,CASSYRGSLTEAFF,TGTGCCAGCAGTTACAGGGGATCCCTCACTGAAGCTTTCTTT
.,TRBV12-3/TRBV12-4,many,TRBJ1-1,CASGSQGTLNTEAFF,TGTGCCAGCGGCAGTCAGGGGACCCTGAACACTGAAGCTTTCTTT
.,TRBV19,many,TRBJ2-5,CASSPPGPLGETQYF,TGTGCCAGTAGTCCACCGGGACCCCTGGGAGAGACCCAGTACTTC
.,TRBV6-1,.,TRBJ1-1,CASGRGGQVAEAFF,TGTGCCAGCGGGCGTGGGGGACAAGTCGCTGAAGCTTTCTTT
TRBD1,TRBV28,many,TRBJ2-2,CASSLWTGEYTGELFF,TGTGCCAGCAGTTTATGGACAGGGGAATACACCGGGGAGCTGTTTTTT
TRBD1,TRBV5-1,.,TRBJ1-1,CASSPGQGGRAFF,TGCGCCAGCAGCCCGGGACAGGGAGGTAGAGCTTTCTTT
.,TRBV10-3,.,TRBJ1-1,CASSVSPNPYTEAFF,TGTGCCAGCTCAGTGAGTCCAAACCCATACACTGAAGCTTTCTTT
TRBD1,TRBV15,.,TRBJ1-2,CATSRTRTPRQGPGGGYTF,TGTGCCACCAGCAGGACCCGGACGCCTCGACAGGGCCCCGGGGGTGGCTACACCTTC
.,TRBV5-6,.,TRBJ2-7,CASSSGAGLPYEQYF,TGTGCCAGCAGCTCTGGGGCGGGACTGCCGTACGAGCAGTACTTC
TRBD1,TRBV6-1,.,TRBJ1-1,CASSPQGARVNTEAFF,TGTGCCAGCAGTCCACAGGGGGCGCGGGTGAACACTGAAGCTTTCTTT
.,TRBV12-3/TRBV12-4,.,TRBJ1-6,CASSFSHGDSPLHF,TGTGCCAGCAGTTTTTCACACGGGGATTCACCCCTCCACTTT
.,TRBV9,.,TRBJ1-1,CASSPSGGSAEAFF,TGTGCCAGCAGCCCCTCGGGAGGTAGCGCTGAAGCTTTCTTT
TRBD1,TRBV7-3,.,TRBJ1-1,CASSLVQGAHSEAFF,TGTGCCAGCAGCTTAGTACAGGGGGCGCATTCTGAAGCTTTCTTT
TRBD2,TRBV6-1,few,TRBJ2-7,CASAVAGTYEQYF,TGTGCCAGTGCCGTAGCGGGGACCTACGAGCAGTACTTC
TRBD1,TRBV6-2/TRBV6-3,few,TRBJ2-7,CASSLTGAVNEQYF,TGTGCCAGCAGCTTAACAGGGGCCGTAAACGAGCAGTACTTC
.,TRBV6-2/TRBV6-3,many,TRBJ1-2,CASSSSGLRGGYTF,TGTGCCAGCAGTTCCTCGGGACTCCGGGGGGGCTACACCTTC
.,TRBV6-1,.,TRBJ1-2,CASRAVGSSYYGYTF,TGTGCCAGCCGTGCCGTAGGGTCGTCTTACTATGGCTACACCTTC
.,TRBV18,many,TRBJ2-5,CASSPPSAGRETQYF,TGTGCCAGCTCACCACCGAGTGCAGGGCGTGAGACCCAGTACTTC
TRBD1,TRBV7-3,many,TRBJ2-5,CASSYSTGGGETQYF,TGTGCCAGCAGCTACTCGACAGGGGGGGGAGAGACCCAGTACTTC
TRBD1,TRBV10-3,many,TRBJ1-1,CAISRGTGLNTEAFF,TGTGCCATCAGCCGCGGGACAGGGCTGAACACTGAAGCTTTCTTT
TRBD1,TRBV29-1,many,TRBJ1-1,CSSSGQQTLNTEAFF,TGCAGCTCGTCGGGACAGCAGACCCTGAACACTGAAGCTTTCTTT
.,TRBV7-9,many,TRBJ2-7,CASSNRDVSYEQYF,TGTGCCAGCAGCAACCGGGACGTTTCCTACGAGCAGTACTTC
TRBD1,TRBV28,many,TRBJ1-6,CASSSGQGNSPLHF,TGTGCCAGCAGTTCGGGACAGGGAAATTCACCCCTCCACTTT
.,TRBV19,many,TRBJ2-4,CASSIDSQNIQYF,TGTGCCAGTAGTATTGACAGCCAAAACATTCAGTACTTC
TRBD1,TRBV6-1,many,TRBJ1-5,CASRVTGPNQPQHF,TGTGCCAGCAGGGTGACAGGGCCAAATCAGCCCCAGCATTTT
.,TRBV6-2/TRBV6-3,.,TRBJ1-1,CASSYFGKNTEAFF,TGTGCCAGCAGTTACTTTGGGAAGAACACTGAAGCTTTCTTT
.,TRBV12-3/TRBV12-4,many,TRBJ1-6,CASSLGVGNSPLHF,TGTGCCAGCAGTTTAGGGGTTGGAAATTCACCCCTCCACTTT
.,TRBV3-1,.,TRBJ1-5,CASSQDWTPDGQPQHF,TGTGCCAGCAGCCAAGATTGGACCCCAGATGGTCAGCCCCAGCATTTT